This T cell receptor beta chain was obtained from a study of blood T cell repertoires in COVID-19 (dated by TCRdb to between 2020 and 2021). Looking at the study overall: Samples covering the acute and convalescent phases of COVID-19 were provided by collaborators in the United States, Italy and Spain. Nearly every sample came with metadata listing a de-identified subject ID, COVID-19 status, age in years and sex. A freely available public database, intended as a resource for researchers studying the immune response to SARS-CoV-2, is where the repertoires were released. HLA class I and class II types, where available, came from metadata supplied by the sample provider rather than from assay-based typing. The samples were drawn from two sources: the first 160 participants of the ongoing ImmuneRACE study, and over 1,000 subjects contributed by 6 global collaborators. The dataset comprised deeply sampled blood TCRbeta repertoires from subjects exposed to, actively infected with, or recovered from COVID-19. The material from the prospective study consisted of cDNA or gDNA derived from T cells, B-cell-depleted T cells, or PBMCs.

The paper's findings and limits, for the study overall: How much clinical and demographic metadata was included differed by source and by participant, and the metadata was provided uncurated.

The immunoSEQ Assay, a bias-controlled multiplex PCR, was used to amplify TCRbeta CDR3 regions from genomic DNA. Under the source paper's analysis protocol: Within the assay, amplification of reference gene primers was used to estimate how many nucleated cells each sample contained. To quantify the absolute abundance of each unique TCRbeta CDR3 rearrangement, sequence reads were collapsed and filtered. For each sample, productive Simpson clonality was calculated by taking the square root of Simpson's diversity index across productive rearrangements. The table was pulled from immuneACCESS by TCRdb, which kept in-frame rearrangements only. Such tables lose some clones; where checked, under half of the loss comes from unresolved V genes, and the rest has no known cause. The V and J calls and clone size were taken over from that table, and D and trimming were inferred from the DNA. In this sample the table shows approximately 310,000 clones, 80% to 90% of which occur a single time. 2.2% of the sample lies in the top ten.

On this clone: Which antigen it targets is not known. No base quality values were provided; no much bigger clone lies one nucleotide off.

Participants in the prospective study were enrolled through a virtual design, were aged roughly 18 to 100 years, and lived in approximately 25 United States geographic areas. To assign participants to cohorts, the prospective study relied on clinical history that participants themselves reported in a screening survey and a study questionnaire. Recovered participants in ImmuneRACE Cohort 3 were defined by two consecutive negative NP/OP PCR tests, clearance by a healthcare professional, or resolution of symptoms. In the prospective study, whole blood, serum and a nasopharyngeal or oropharyngeal swab were collected from each participant by mobile phlebotomists. Prospective study participants could optionally give additional blood draws and questionnaires over a roughly two-month period. Prospective study blood samples were shipped either frozen or at room temperature before DNA extraction. V is reduced by 1 base and J by 1 base, leaving a spacing of 11 bases between them. From the germline V gene, CDR1 is SGHDN and CDR2 is FVKESK. Including the terminal cysteine and phenylalanine, the CDR3 comprises 16 residues. Only the CDR3 portion is preserved as DNA: 48 bases, with reading frame beginning at the first base.

The clonotype comes from a man aged 25-45 years who had recovered from COVID-19. The rearranged segments are TRBV14 and TRBJ2-4; TRBD1 is a weak D gene call, 5 bases matching. Source material: PBMCs or T cells enriched from blood (not recorded which). The nucleotides read TGTGCCAGCAGCCAAGGAAGGGGCGCGGCCAAAAACATTCAGTACTTC. It translates to CASSQGRGAAKNIQYF.